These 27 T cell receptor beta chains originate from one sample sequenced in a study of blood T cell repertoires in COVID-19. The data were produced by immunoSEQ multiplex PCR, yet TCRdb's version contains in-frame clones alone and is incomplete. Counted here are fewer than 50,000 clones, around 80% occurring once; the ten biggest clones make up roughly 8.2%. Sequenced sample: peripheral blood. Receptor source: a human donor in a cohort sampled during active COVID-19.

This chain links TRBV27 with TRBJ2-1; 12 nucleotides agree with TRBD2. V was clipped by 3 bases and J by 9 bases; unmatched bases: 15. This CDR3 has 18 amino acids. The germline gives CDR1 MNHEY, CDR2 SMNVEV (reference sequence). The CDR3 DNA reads TGTGCCAGCAGTTTCCCAACTCCCGCGCTAGCGGGAGGGGGTGAGCAGTTCTTC. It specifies CASSFPTPALAGGGEQFF.

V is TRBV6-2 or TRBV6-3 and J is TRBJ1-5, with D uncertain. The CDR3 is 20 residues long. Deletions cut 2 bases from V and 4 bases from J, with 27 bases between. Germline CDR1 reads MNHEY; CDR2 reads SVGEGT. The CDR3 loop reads CASSYVFGSPMSPANQPQHF. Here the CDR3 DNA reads TGTGCCAGCAGTTACGTCTTCGGGTCCCCAATGAGCCCCGCGAATCAGCCCCAGCATTTT.

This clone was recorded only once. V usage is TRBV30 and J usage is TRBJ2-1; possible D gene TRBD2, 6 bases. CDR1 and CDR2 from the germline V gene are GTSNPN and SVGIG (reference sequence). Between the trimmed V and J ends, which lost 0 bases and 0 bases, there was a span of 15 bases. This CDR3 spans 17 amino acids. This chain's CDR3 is CAWSVRAGVSSYNEQFF. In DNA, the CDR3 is TGTGCCTGGAGTGTACGAGCGGGCGTAAGCTCCTACAATGAGCAGTTCTTC. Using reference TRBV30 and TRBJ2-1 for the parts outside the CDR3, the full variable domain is SQTIHQWPATLVQPVGSPLSLECTVEGTSNPNLYWYRQAAGRGLQLLFYSVGIGQISSEVPQNLSASRPQDRQFILSSKKLLLSDSGFYLCAWSVRAGVSSYNEQFFGPGTRLTVL.

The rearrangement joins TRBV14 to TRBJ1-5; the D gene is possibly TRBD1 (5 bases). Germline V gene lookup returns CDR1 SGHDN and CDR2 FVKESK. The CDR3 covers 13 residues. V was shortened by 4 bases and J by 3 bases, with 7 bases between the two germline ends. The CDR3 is CASSLGVNQPQHF. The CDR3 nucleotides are TGTGCCAGCAGCCTAGGGGTCAATCAGCCCCAGCATTTT. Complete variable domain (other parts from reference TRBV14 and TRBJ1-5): EAGVTQFPSHSVIEKGQTVTLRCDPISGHDNLYWYRRVMGKEIKFLLHFVKESKQDESGMPNNRFLAERTGGTYSTLKVQPAELEDSGVYFCASSLGVNQPQHFGDGTRLSIL.

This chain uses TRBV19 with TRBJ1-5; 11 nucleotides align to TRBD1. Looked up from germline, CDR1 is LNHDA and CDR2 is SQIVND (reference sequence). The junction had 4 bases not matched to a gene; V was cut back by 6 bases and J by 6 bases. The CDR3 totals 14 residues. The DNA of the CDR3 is TGTGCCAGTAGCCGGGACAGGGGGTCTCAGCCCCAGCATTTT. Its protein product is CASSRDRGSQPQHF.

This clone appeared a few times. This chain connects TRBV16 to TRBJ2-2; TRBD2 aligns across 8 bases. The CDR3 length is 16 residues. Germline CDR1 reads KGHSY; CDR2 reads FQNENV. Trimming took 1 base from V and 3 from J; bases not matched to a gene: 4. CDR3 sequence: CASSQLSGRDTGELFF. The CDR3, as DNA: TGTGCCAGCAGCCAATTGAGCGGGAGAGACACCGGGGAGCTGTTTTTT.

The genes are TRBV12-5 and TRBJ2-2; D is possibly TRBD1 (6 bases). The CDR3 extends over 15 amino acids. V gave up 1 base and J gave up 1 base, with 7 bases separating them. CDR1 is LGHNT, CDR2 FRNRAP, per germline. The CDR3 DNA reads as TGTGCTAGTGGTTTGGCACAGGGGAACACCGGGGAGCTGTTTTTT. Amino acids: CASGLAQGNTGELFF.

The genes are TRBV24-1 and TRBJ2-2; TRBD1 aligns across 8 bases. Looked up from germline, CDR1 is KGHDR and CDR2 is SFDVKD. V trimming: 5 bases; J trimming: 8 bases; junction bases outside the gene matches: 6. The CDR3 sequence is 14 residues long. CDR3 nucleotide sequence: TGTGCCACCAGTGCCGCAGGGGGCAGGGGGGAGCTGTTTTTT. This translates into CATSAAGGRGELFF.

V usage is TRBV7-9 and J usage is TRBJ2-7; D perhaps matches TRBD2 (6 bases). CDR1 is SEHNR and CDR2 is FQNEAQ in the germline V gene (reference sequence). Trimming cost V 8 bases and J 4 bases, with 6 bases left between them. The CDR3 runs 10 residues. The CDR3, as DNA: TGTGCCAGCGGGACTTACGAGCAGTACTTC. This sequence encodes CASGTYEQYF.

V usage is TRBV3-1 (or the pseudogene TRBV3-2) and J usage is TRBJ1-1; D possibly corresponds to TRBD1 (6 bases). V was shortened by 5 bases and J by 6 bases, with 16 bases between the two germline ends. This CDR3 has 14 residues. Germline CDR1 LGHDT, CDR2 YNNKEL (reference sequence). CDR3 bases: TGTGCCAGCAGCTTACAGGGTACTCTCGCTGAAGCTTTCTTT. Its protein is CASSLQGTLAEAFF.

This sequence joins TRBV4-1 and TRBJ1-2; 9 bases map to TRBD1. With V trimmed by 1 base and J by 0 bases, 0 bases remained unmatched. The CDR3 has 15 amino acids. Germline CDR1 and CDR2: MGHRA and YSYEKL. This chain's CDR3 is CASSQGQGANYGYTF. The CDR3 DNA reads TGCGCCAGCAGCCAAGGACAGGGGGCTAACTATGGCTACACCTTC.

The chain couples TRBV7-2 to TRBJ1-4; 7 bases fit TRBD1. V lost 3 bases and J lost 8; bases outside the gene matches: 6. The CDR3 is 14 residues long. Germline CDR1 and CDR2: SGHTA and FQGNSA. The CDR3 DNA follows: TGTGCCAGCAGCTTCCGGGACAGTCAAGAAAAACTGTTTTTT. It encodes CASSFRDSQEKLFF.

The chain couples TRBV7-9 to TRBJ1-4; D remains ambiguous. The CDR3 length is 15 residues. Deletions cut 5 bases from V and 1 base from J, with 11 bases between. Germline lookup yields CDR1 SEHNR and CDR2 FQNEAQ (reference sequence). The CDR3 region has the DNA TGTGCCAGCAGCCGTGGGCGGGGAACTAATGAAAAACTGTTTTTT. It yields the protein CASSRGRGTNEKLFF. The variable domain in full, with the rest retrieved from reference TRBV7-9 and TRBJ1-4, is DTGVSQNPRHKITKRGQNVTFRCDPISEHNRLYWYRQTLGQGPEFLTYFQNEAQLEKSRLLSDRFSAERPKGSFSTLEIQRTEQGDSAMYLCASSRGRGTNEKLFFGSGTQLSVL.

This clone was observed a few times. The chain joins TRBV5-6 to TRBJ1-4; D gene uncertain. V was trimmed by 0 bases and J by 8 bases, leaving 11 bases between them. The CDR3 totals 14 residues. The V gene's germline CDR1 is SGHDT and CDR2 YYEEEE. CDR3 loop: CASSLAGEYEKLFF. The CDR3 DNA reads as TGTGCCAGCAGCTTGGCCGGGGAGTACGAAAAACTGTTTTTT.

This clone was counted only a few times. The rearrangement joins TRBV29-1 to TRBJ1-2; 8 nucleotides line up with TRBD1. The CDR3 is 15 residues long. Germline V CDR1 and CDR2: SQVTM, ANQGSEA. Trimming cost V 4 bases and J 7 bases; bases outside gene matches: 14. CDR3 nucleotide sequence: TGCAGCGTTGCCCCTACTAACAGGGGGACTGTTGGCTACACCTTC. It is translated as CSVAPTNRGTVGYTF.

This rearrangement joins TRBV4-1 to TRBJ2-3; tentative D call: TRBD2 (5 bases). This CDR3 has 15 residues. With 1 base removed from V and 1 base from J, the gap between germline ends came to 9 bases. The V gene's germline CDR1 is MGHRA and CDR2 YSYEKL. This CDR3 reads CASSQVSSGTDTQYF. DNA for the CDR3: TGCGCCAGCAGCCAAGTGAGTAGCGGCACAGATACGCAGTATTTT.

The CDR3 nucleotides read TGCGCCAGCAGCCAAGAACTCAATTCACCCCTCCACTTT. It yields the protein CASSQELNSPLHF. The J gene is TRBJ1-6, the V gene TRBV4-3; no definite D call. CDR1 is LGHNA, CDR2 YSLEER, per germline. The V and J ends lost 0 bases and 7 bases respectively, with 4 bases between them. This CDR3 is built from 13 residues.

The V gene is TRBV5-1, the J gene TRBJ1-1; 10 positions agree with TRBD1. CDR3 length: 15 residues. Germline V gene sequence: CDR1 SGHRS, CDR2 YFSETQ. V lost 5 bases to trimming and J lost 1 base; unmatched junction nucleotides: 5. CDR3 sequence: CASSWTGGSNTEAFF. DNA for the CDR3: TGCGCCAGCAGTTGGACAGGGGGTTCGAACACTGAAGCTTTCTTT.

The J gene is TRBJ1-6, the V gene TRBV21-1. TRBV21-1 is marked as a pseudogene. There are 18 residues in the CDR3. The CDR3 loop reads CASSTNGGASGTISPLHF. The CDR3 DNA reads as TGTGCCAGCAGCACAAACGGGGGGGCCTCGGGGACGATTTCACCCCTCCACTTT.

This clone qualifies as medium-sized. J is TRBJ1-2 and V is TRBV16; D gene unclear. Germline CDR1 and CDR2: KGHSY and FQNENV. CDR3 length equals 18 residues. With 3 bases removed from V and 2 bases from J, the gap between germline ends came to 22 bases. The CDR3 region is CASSQFLRTTTPNYGYTF. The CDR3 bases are TGTGCCAGCAGCCAGTTCCTGAGGACTACCACTCCCAACTATGGCTACACCTTC.

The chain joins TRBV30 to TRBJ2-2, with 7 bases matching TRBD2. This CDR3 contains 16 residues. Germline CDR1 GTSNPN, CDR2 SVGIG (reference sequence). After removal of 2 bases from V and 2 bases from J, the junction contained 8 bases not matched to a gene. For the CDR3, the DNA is TGTGCCTGGAGTACGAGGCCAGCGGGAAACACCGGGGAGCTGTTTTTT. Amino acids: CAWSTRPAGNTGELFF.

The CDR3 region is CASSSSTGANVLTF. DNA of the CDR3: TGCGCCAGCAGCTCTAGTACTGGGGCCAACGTCCTGACTTTC. The gene calls are TRBV5-1 and TRBJ2-6; D uncertain. V lost 3 bases and J 2 bases, leaving 6 bases between the germline ends. This CDR3 has 14 residues. The germline CDR1 and CDR2 sequences are SGHRS and YFSETQ.

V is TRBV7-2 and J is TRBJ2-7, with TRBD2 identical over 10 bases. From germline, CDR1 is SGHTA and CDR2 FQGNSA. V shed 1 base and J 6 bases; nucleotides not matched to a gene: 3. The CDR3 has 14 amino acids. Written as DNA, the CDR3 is TGTGCCAGCAGCTTAGGCCTAGCGGGAGCCGAGCAGTACTTC. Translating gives CASSLGLAGAEQYF.

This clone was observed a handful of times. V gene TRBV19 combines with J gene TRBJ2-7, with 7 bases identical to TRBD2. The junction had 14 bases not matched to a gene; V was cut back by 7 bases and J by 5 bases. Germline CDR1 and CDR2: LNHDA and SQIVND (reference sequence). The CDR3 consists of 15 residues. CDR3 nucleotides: TGTGCCAGTACCTACAGACTAGCTCCTTCCCACGAGCAGTACTTC. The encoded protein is CASTYRLAPSHEQYF.

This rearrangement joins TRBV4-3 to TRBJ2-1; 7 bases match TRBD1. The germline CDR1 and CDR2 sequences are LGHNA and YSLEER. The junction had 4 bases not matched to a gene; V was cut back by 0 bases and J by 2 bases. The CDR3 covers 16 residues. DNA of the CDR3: TGCGCCAGCAGCCAAGACCCCGGGACAGCCTACAATGAGCAGTTCTTC. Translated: CASSQDPGTAYNEQFF.

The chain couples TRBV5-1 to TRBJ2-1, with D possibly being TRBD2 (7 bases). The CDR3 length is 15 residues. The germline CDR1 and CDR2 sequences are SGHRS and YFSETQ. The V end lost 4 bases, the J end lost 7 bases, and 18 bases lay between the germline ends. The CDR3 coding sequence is TGCGCCAGCAGCACGGGACTATCTGGGACAAATGAGCAGTTCTTC. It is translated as CASSTGLSGTNEQFF.

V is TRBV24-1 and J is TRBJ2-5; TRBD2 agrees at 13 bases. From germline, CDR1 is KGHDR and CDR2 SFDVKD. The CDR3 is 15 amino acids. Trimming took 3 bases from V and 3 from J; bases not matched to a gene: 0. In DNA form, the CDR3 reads TGTGCCACCAGTGATACTAGCGGGAGGGAAGAGACCCAGTACTTC. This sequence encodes CATSDTSGREETQYF.